Described below is a single TCR beta chain sequence and its context. This clonotype was recorded a few times. Its recognized antigen is unknown. It has no much larger one-base neighbor in the sample; base qualities were not kept. The data are from a study of T-cell memory formation after mild COVID-19 (dated by TCRdb to 2020 to 2023). Study-level background: TCR sequence clusters from the two donors were largely donor specific. Longitudinal TCRalpha and TCRbeta repertoire sequencing tracked T-cell clones expanding and contracting after mild COVID-19 in two donors. Two young, previously healthy adult volunteers made up the cohort, one male and one female.

Overall study outcomes, separate from this receptor: SARS-CoV-2 specificity of the second-wave clones peaking on day 37 was not confirmed. Contracting CD4+ clones turned up mainly in the CM and EM memory subsets, whereas EMRA was where CD8+ clones were enriched. The study covered only two mild cases, and larger cohorts including severe cases with pre-infection samples were considered necessary. Some responding clones were detected in pre-infection memory, which suggested that pre-existing cross-reactive memory T cells had joined the SARS-CoV-2 response. Balanced CD4/CD8 phenotypes were observed for clones contracting from day 15 to 85, whereas a bias towards CD4+ was observed for a second wave of clones expanding from day 15 to 37.

Sequencing instrument: Illumina NovaSeq 6000. TCRalpha and TCRbeta cDNA libraries were constructed by 5'RACE with constant-segment primers, with sample barcodes and unique molecular identifiers being introduced. Trizol reagent was used to extract RNA from every sample. Amplification of the libraries took two PCR steps, and the second step added a second sample barcode plus Illumina TruSeq adapters. Libraries were sequenced on an Illumina NovaSeq with 2 x 150 bp paired-end reads. Regarding the original processing steps: With migec v1.2.7, reads were demultiplexed and then collapsed into UMI-guided consensus sequences. Using mixcr v2.1.11, UMI consensuses were aligned to TRA and TRB V and J templates and then assembled into clonotypes. Clonotypes were classified as expanded or contracted when called significant by both edgeR and NoisET, with noise models trained on biological replicates. For edgeR calls, a false discovery rate-adjusted p below 0.01 and a log2 fold-change threshold of 1 were applied. As an exploratory analysis of dynamics, max-normalized trajectories of the 1000 most abundant clonotypes were examined by PCA with hierarchical clustering. Separately sequenced CD4+ and CD8+ repertoires were used to assign the CD4 or CD8 phenotype of responding clones. The public reads were run again by TCRdb, first through fastp at Q25 and then through MiXCR, and only productive beta chains were kept. CDR3 protein duplicates are merged, each entry listing the most common genes and DNA. The V and J calls and clone size are TCRdb's, not the authors'. The sample data list about 410,000 distinct CDR3 sequences, and about 20% of these were observed just once. Of the sample, roughly a fifth falls within the top ten clones.

PBMCs were isolated by Ficoll-Paque density gradient centrifugation. In the germline V gene, CDR1 corresponds to MDHEN and CDR2 to SYDVKM. V is pruned by 6 bases and J by 6 bases, leaving 8 bases of the junction without a gene match. The cysteine opens and the phenylalanine closes a CDR3 of 14 amino acids. Here the CDR3 DNA is all that survives: 42 bases in frame from base 1. The chain was built from TRBV28 and TRBJ1-5; 7 middle bases align to TRBD1. The sample taken for sequencing was PBMCs or a T cell subset sorted from them (not recorded which). This sequence was found in a man aged 18 to 29 who had mild COVID-19 (a few samples of this study predate the infection). The sample titles of this study are shuffled in the database, so cell type and time point are left out; the donor was told from shared clones. The sequenced DNA: TGTGCCAGCAGGCGAGACAGGGCACGTCAGCCCCAGCATTTT. Its product reads: CASRRDRARQPQHF.